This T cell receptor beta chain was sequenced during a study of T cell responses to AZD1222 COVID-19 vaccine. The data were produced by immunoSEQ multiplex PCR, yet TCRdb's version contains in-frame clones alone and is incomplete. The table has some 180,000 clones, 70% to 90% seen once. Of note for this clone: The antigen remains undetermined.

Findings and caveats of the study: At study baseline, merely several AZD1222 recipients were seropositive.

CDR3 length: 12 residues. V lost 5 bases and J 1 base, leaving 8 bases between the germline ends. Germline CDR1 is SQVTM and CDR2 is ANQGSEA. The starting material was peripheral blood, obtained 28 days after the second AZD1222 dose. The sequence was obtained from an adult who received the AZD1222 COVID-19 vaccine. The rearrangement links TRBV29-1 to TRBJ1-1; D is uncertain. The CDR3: CSVWAQNTEAFF. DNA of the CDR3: TGCAGCGTTTGGGCTCAGAACACTGAAGCTTTCTTT.